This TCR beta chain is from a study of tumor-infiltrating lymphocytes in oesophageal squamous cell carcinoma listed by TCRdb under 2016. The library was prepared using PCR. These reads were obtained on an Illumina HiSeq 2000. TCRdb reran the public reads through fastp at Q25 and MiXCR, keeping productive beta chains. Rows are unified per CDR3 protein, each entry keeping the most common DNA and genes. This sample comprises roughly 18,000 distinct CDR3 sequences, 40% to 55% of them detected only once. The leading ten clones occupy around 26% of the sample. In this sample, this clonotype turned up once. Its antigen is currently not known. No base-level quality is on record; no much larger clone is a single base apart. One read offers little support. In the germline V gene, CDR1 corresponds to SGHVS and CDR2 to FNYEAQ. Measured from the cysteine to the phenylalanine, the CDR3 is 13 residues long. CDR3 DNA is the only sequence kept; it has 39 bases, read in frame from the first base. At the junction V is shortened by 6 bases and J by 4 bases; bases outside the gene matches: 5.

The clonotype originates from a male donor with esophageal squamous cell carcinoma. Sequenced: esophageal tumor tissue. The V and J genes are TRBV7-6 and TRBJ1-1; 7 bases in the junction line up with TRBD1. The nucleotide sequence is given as TGTGCCAGCAGTCAGACAGGGACCACTGAAGCTTTCTTT. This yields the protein CASSQTGTTEAFF.